This T cell receptor (beta chain) was obtained from a study of CD8 T cells in Susac syndrome. Findings and caveats of the study: A relatively small number of individuals underwent TCR sequencing and HLA analysis.

Reverse transcription of about 0.5 to 1 ug RNA was carried out with random hexamers. TCRdb passed the immunoSEQ multiplex PCR reads through MiXCR, listing each CDR3 protein once. The sample carries approximately 180,000 distinct CDR3 sequences, just under 95% recorded once. A word on this clonotype: Its antigen is undetermined.

This TCR was recovered from a human donor with Susac syndrome. The sequencing sample was made of CD4+ T cells from PBMCs.

The CDR3 DNA reads as TGTGCCACCTCCCCCCAACAGCTCTCTGGGGCCAACGTCCTGACTTTC. As protein: CATSPQQLSGANVLTF. The chain links TRBV28 to TRBJ2-6; D gene ambiguous. The CDR3 is 16 amino acids. Looked up from germline, CDR1 is MDHEN and CDR2 is SYDVKM. V gave up 10 bases and J gave up 0 bases, with 16 bases separating them. Variable domain in full (rest from reference TRBV28 and TRBJ2-6): DVKVTQSSRYLVKRTGEKVFLECVQDMDHENMFWYRQDPGLGLRLIYFSYDVKMKEKGDIPEGYSVSREKKERFSLILESASTNQTSMYLCATSPQQLSGANVLTFGAGSRLTVL.